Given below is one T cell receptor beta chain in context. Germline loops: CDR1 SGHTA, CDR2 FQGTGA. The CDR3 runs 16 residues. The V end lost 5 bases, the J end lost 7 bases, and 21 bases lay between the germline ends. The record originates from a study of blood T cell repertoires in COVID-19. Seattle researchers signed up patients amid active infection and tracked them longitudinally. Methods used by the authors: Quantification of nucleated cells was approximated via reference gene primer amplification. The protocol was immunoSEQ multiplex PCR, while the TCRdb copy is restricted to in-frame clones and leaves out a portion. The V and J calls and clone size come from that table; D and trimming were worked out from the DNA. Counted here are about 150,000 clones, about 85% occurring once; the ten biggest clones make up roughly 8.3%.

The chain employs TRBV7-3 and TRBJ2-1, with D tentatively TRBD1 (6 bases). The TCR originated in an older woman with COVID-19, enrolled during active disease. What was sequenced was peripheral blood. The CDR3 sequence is CASSAYGTLGFNEQFF. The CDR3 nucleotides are TGTGCCAGCAGCGCCTACGGGACATTAGGGTTTAATGAGCAGTTCTTC.